Given below is one T cell receptor (beta chain) in context. Its cognate antigen is unknown. The source of the sample is a study of shared clonotypes between healthy human individuals. Study-level points and caveats: Approximately 5.3% was the fraction of naive CD4 clonotypes found shared across a few donors.

Clones were read by immunoSEQ multiplex PCR, and TCRdb kept only the in-frame ones, dropping some. The data contain some 2 million clones, about 95% of them singletons. As defined, naive CD8 cells were CD45RO-negative and positively selected for CCR7, with terminally differentiated effector memory CD45RA+ cells excluded. The V segment lost 7 bases and the J segment 0 bases; nucleotides outside the gene matches: 4. Germline-derived CDR1 and CDR2 are MNHEY and SVGAGI. CDR3 length equals 15 residues. Sequencing was done on a sample of naive CD8+ T cells sorted from blood. V usage is TRBV6-5 and J usage is TRBJ2-2; 8 bases are a match to TRBD2. This clonotype was sampled from a young man in good health. The CDR3 is CASNPGLANTGELFF. As DNA, the CDR3 is TGTGCCAGCAATCCGGGACTAGCGAACACCGGGGAGCTGTTTTTT.